The entry that follows covers one TCR beta chain sequence. The sample is drawn from a study of PD-L1 blockade in urothelial cancer. Study-wide context: Intravenous atezolizumab, 1,200 mg every 3 weeks, was begun by patients in the mid-2010s. Earlier, patients had received 0 to 3 chemotherapy regimens.

Sample time point: peripheral blood 6 weeks after treatment start. Profiled with immunoSEQ multiplex PCR; TCRdb holds only in-frame clones, not every one. This table has more than 60,000 clones, about 88% appearing once. The sequencing used PBMCs, collected around atezolizumab (anti-PD-L1) treatment. The receptor's source is a man between 60 and 75 years old with urothelial cancer.

DNA for the CDR3: TGCGCCAGCAGTGGACTTTCCTACGAGCAGTACTTC. It translates to CASSGLSYEQYF. The rearrangement links TRBV10-2 to TRBJ2-7; unclear D gene. The V end was cut by 4 bases, the J end by 1 base, with 5 bases between. CDR1 is WSHSY, CDR2 SAAADI, per germline. The CDR3 consists of 12 residues.